This is a list of T cell receptor beta chains from one sample in a study of CD8 T cells in ankylosing spondylitis. One entry per CDR3 protein results from TCRdb running MiXCR on the 5' RACE reads. The sample includes approximately 350,000 distinct CDR3 sequences, about 20% seen only once; the top ten take around 14%. Sample: blood, either unsorted or a sorted T cell fraction (not recorded which). The source is a male donor with ankylosing spondylitis or in good health (not recorded which). CDR3s include the opening cysteine and the closing phenylalanine or tryptophan. A D gene is named only where the DNA matches it firmly. Some rows have no size entry. The others give once, few or many, or a class for an expanded clone.

TRBJ2-5 TRBV3-1 TRBD2 NA CASSQDSGGRSQETQYF TGTGCCAGCAGCCAAGATTCGGGGGGACGATCCCAAGAGACCCAGTACTTC
TRBJ2-7 TRBV7-6 NA NA CASSDGQHPYEQYF TGTGCCAGCAGCGACGGACAGCACCCCTACGAGCAGTACTTC
TRBJ2-5 TRBV4-2 TRBD2 NA CASSHLVGGAQETQYF TGTGCCAGCAGCCATCTAGTCGGGGGGGCCCAGGAGACCCAGTACTTC
TRBJ1-2 TRBV5-1 TRBD1 NA CASSWTGGMDGYTF TGCGCCAGCAGTTGGACAGGGGGCATGGATGGCTACACCTTC
TRBJ2-2 TRBV20-1 NA many CSASPTWDLLTGELFF TGCAGTGCTAGTCCCACGTGGGACCTTTTGACCGGGGAGCTGTTTTTT
TRBJ2-1 TRBV12-3/TRBV12-4 TRBD1 few CASSDRQGSYNEQFF TGTGCCAGCAGTGACCGACAGGGCTCCTACAATGAGCAGTTCTTC
TRBJ1-6 TRBV5-6 NA NA CASSPSGGGRSSYNSPLHF TGTGCCAGCAGCCCGTCGGGGGGCGGACGGAGCTCCTATAATTCACCCCTCCACTTT
TRBJ2-3 TRBV6-1 TRBD1 NA CASRQGVRADTQYF TGTGCCAGCAGACAGGGGGTACGGGCAGATACGCAGTATTTT
TRBJ2-5 TRBV5-1 TRBD1 few CASSQPQGQLFQETQYF TGCGCCAGCAGCCAGCCCCAGGGACAGCTCTTCCAAGAGACCCAGTACTTC
TRBJ2-7 TRBV27 NA few CASSLTDRYEQYF TGTGCCAGCAGTCTTACCGACAGGTACGAGCAGTACTTC
TRBJ2-1 TRBV12-3/TRBV12-4 TRBD2 once CASWGASGDNEQFF TGTGCCAGCTGGGGGGCTAGCGGGGACAATGAGCAGTTCTTC
TRBJ2-7 TRBV3-1 NA few CASSQEFPAGPTYEQYF TGTGCCAGCAGCCAAGAGTTTCCGGCAGGCCCCACCTACGAGCAGTACTTC
TRBJ2-7 TRBV7-9 TRBD1 NA CASSTGVRDEQYF TGTGCCAGCAGTACAGGGGTTCGCGACGAGCAGTACTTC
TRBJ2-3 TRBV9 TRBD1 few CASSAGQGVVTRLTDTQYF TGTGCCAGCAGCGCGGGACAGGGAGTTGTAACCCGTCTCACAGATACGCAGTATTTT
TRBJ2-7 TRBV10-1 TRBD1 few CASSWTGGSEQYF TGCGCCAGCAGTTGGACAGGGGGCTCCGAGCAGTACTTC
TRBJ1-1 TRBV9 NA NA CASSVGAEEAFF TGTGCCAGCAGCGTAGGGGCAGAAGAAGCTTTCTTT
TRBJ2-7 TRBV27 TRBD2 NA CASTSGGLGEQYF TGTGCCAGCACTTCGGGGGGGCTGGGCGAGCAGTACTTC
TRBJ2-1 TRBV29-1 TRBD2 NA CSPRPRLAGGILEQFF TGCAGCCCCAGACCCCGGCTAGCGGGGGGCATATTGGAGCAGTTCTTC
TRBJ2-7 TRBV29-1 NA few CSVYPHGQGYEQYF TGCAGCGTTTATCCCCATGGGCAGGGATATGAGCAGTACTTC
TRBJ2-5 TRBV12-3/TRBV12-4 NA NA CASSRSLGETQYF TGTGCCAGCAGTCGGTCCCTCGGGGAGACCCAGTACTTC
TRBJ2-7 TRBV11-2 NA few CASSWDRNYEQYF TGTGCCAGCAGTTGGGACCGGAACTACGAGCAGTACTTC
TRBJ1-6 TRBV2 NA NA CASTVGIRDSPLHF TGTGCCAGCACTGTCGGGATCAGGGATTCACCCCTCCACTTT
TRBJ2-5 TRBV15 NA few CATSRGSIGGDQETQYF TGTGCCACCAGCAGAGGAAGCATTGGCGGGGACCAAGAGACCCAGTACTTC
TRBJ2-7 TRBV4-1 NA NA CASSQDLVLSRRSYEQYF TGCGCCAGCAGCCAAGATCTAGTATTGTCTCGCCGCTCCTACGAGCAGTACTTC
TRBJ2-2 TRBV12-3/TRBV12-4 NA NA CASSAHPGDRTGELFF TGTGCCAGCAGTGCCCATCCGGGAGATCGAACCGGGGAGCTGTTTTTT
TRBJ2-7 TRBV6-2/TRBV6-3 TRBD1 once CASNLLGQGEQYF TGTGCCAGCAACTTACTCGGACAGGGGGAGCAGTACTTC
TRBJ2-1 TRBV10-3 TRBD1 NA CAISGQGSYNEQFF TGTGCCATCAGTGGACAGGGCTCCTACAATGAGCAGTTCTTC
TRBJ2-7 TRBV12-3/TRBV12-4 NA few CASSGGGTPYEQYF TGTGCCAGCAGTGGGGGCGGGACTCCCTACGAGCAGTACTTC
TRBJ2-1 TRBV15 NA many CATSRGVPTSSYNEQFF TGTGCCACCAGCAGAGGGGTACCGACGAGCTCCTACAATGAGCAGTTCTTC
TRBJ2-1 TRBV12-3/TRBV12-4 TRBD2 NA CASSQLAGARDEQFF TGTGCCAGCAGTCAACTAGCGGGGGCGCGGGATGAGCAGTTCTTC
TRBJ2-5 TRBV12-3/TRBV12-4 TRBD1 NA CASSQGQVSDQETQYF TGTGCCAGCAGCCAAGGACAGGTATCGGACCAAGAGACCCAGTACTTC
TRBJ2-4 TRBV11-1 NA few CASSFQTGHPGCF TGTGCCAGCAGCTTCCAGACAGGCCATCCGGGGTGCTTC
TRBJ1-3 TRBV12-3/TRBV12-4 NA NA CASSTTRYELGNTIYF TGTGCCAGCAGTACTACCCGATATGAGTTGGGAAACACCATATATTTT
TRBJ2-7 TRBV10-1 TRBD1 NA CAIRDRIYEQYF TGCGCCATCCGGGACAGGATCTACGAGCAGTACTTC
TRBJ1-2 TRBV2 NA NA CASSGTAETGYTF TGTGCCAGCAGCGGGACGGCGGAGACTGGCTACACCTTC
TRBJ2-3 TRBV27 TRBD1 few CASTPSRDRDQTDTQYF TGTGCCAGCACCCCATCCCGGGACAGAGACCAAACAGATACGCAGTATTTT
TRBJ2-5 TRBV7-8 NA NA CASSTGHSQETQYF TGTGCCAGCAGCACCGGACACAGCCAAGAGACCCAGTACTTC
TRBJ2-2 TRBV12-3/TRBV12-4 NA NA CASSLIGSPAGGELFF TGTGCCAGCAGTTTGATAGGGTCCCCCGCCGGCGGGGAGCTGTTTTTT
TRBJ2-1 TRBV28 TRBD2 few CASSFFRGGSYNEQFF TGTGCCAGCAGTTTTTTCCGCGGGGGATCCTACAATGAGCAGTTCTTC
TRBJ2-1 TRBV14 NA NA CASSQGLTNEQFF TGTGCCAGCAGCCAAGGCCTAACTAATGAGCAGTTCTTC
TRBJ2-5 TRBV20-1 TRBD2 NA CSARTSGGETQYF TGCAGTGCCAGGACTAGCGGGGGAGAGACCCAGTACTTC
TRBJ2-5 TRBV9 TRBD1 few CASSITDRVRETQYF TGTGCCAGCAGCATAACGGACAGGGTACGGGAGACCCAGTACTTC
TRBJ2-3 TRBV12-3/TRBV12-4 NA NA CASSLTTVGTDTQYF TGTGCCAGCAGTTTAACGACAGTCGGAACAGATACGCAGTATTTT
TRBJ1-6 TRBV7-9 TRBD1 NA CASSPWTGSQNSPLHF TGTGCCAGCAGCCCTTGGACAGGATCCCAAAATTCACCCCTCCACTTT
TRBJ2-7 TRBV24-1 TRBD2 few CATSDFGLAGEYF TGTGCCACCAGTGATTTCGGACTAGCGGGGGAGTACTTC
TRBJ2-3 TRBV20-1 TRBD2 NA CSARGPGLAGLGDTQYF TGCAGTGCTAGAGGCCCGGGACTAGCGGGGTTGGGGGATACGCAGTATTTT
TRBJ1-6 TRBV7-9 NA few CASSAYSPLHF TGTGCCAGCAGCGCGTATTCACCCCTCCACTTT
TRBJ2-7 TRBV4-1 TRBD2 few CASSQEGLAGGPGEQYF TGCGCCAGCAGCCAAGAGGGACTAGCGGGGGGGCCGGGCGAGCAGTACTTC
TRBJ2-1 TRBV20-1 TRBD2 few CSAPWSGGVSYNEQFF TGCAGTGCTCCATGGAGTGGGGGGGTCTCCTACAATGAGCAGTTCTTC
TRBJ2-1 TRBV9 TRBD1 NA CASSPTTGGGDEQFF TGTGCCAGCAGCCCGACGACAGGGGGGGGCGATGAGCAGTTCTTC
TRBJ2-2 TRBV7-9 TRBD2 NA CASSWTSGAVDTGELFF TGTGCCAGCAGCTGGACTAGCGGGGCGGTGGACACCGGGGAGCTGTTTTTT
TRBJ1-1 TRBV28 NA NA CASSSLSAGATEAFF TGTGCCAGCAGTTCCCTAAGCGCAGGGGCCACTGAAGCTTTCTTT
TRBJ2-4 TRBV2 NA NA CASSEVEGTVNIQYF TGTGCCAGCAGTGAAGTCGAGGGGACGGTCAACATTCAGTACTTC
TRBJ2-7 TRBV4-1 NA NA CASSQVYGYSYEQYF TGCGCCAGCAGCCAAGTTTACGGGTATTCCTACGAGCAGTACTTC
TRBJ1-5 TRBV6-1 NA NA CASSEIWIRNQPQHF TGTGCCAGCAGTGAAATCTGGATTCGGAATCAGCCCCAGCATTTT